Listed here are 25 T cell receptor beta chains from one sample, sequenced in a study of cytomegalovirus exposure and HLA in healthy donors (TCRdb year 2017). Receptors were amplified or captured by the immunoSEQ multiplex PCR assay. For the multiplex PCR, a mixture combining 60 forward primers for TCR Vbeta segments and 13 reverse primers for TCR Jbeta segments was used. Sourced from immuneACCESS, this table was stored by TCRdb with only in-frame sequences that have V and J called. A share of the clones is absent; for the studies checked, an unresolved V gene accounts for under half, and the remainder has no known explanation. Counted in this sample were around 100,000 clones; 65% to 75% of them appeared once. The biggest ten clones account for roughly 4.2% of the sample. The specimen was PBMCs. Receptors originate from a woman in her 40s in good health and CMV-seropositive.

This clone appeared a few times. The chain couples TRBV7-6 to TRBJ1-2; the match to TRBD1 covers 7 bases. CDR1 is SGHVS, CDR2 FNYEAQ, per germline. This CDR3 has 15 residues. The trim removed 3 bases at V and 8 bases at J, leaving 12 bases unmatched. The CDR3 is CASSLGPGGKEGYTF. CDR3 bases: TGTGCCAGCAGCTTGGGCCCAGGGGGGAAGGAGGGCTACACCTTC.

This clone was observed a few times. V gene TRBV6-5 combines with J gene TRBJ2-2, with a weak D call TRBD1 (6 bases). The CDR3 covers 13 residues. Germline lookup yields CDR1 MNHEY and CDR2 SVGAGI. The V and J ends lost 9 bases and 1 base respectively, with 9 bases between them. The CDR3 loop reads CASTTGNTGELFF. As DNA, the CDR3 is TGTGCCAGTACGACAGGGAACACCGGGGAGCTGTTTTTT.

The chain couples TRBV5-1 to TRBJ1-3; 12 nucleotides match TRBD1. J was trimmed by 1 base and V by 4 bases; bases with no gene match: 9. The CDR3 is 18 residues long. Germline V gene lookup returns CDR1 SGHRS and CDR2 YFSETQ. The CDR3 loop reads CASSPGTGGLRSGNTIYF. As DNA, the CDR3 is TGCGCCAGCAGCCCTGGGACAGGGGGCCTCCGGTCTGGAAACACCATATATTTT. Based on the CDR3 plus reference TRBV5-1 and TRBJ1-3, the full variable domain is KAGVTQTPRYLIKTRGQQVTLSCSPISGHRSVSWYQQTPGQGLQFLFEYFSETQRNKGNFPGRFSGRQFSNSRSEMNVSTLELGDSALYLCASSPGTGGLRSGNTIYFGEGSWLTVV.

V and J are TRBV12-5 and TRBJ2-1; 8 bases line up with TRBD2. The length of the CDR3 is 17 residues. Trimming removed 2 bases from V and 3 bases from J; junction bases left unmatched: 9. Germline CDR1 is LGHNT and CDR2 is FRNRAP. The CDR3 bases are TGTGCTAGTGGTTTGCGGGAGGGGACTAGACACTACAATGAGCAGTTCTTC. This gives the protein CASGLREGTRHYNEQFF.

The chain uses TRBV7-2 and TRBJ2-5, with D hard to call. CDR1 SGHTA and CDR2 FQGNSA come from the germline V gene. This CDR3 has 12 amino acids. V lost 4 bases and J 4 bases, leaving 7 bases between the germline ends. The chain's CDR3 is CASSWPLETQYF. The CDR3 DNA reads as TGTGCCAGCAGCTGGCCGTTAGAGACCCAGTACTTC.

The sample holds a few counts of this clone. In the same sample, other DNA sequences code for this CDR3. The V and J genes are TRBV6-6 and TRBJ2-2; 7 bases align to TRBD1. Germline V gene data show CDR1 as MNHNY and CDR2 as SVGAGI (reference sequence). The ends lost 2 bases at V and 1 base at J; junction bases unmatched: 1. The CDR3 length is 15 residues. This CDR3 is CASSYGDRNTGELFF. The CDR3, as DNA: TGTGCCAGCAGTTACGGGGACAGGAACACCGGGGAGCTGTTTTTT.

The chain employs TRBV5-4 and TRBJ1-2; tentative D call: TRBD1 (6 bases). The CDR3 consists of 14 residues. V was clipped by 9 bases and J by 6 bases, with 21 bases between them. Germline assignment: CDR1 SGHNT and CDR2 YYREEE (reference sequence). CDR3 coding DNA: TGTGCCACAGGCTTGGGTCAGGGGATCGATGGCTACACCTTC. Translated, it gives CATGLGQGIDGYTF.

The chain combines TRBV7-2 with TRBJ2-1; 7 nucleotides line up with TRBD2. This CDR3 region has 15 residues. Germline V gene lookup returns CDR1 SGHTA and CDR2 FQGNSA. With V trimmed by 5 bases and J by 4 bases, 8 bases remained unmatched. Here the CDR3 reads CASSPGTILYNEQFF. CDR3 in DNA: TGTGCCAGCAGCCCAGGGACTATTTTATACAATGAGCAGTTCTTC.

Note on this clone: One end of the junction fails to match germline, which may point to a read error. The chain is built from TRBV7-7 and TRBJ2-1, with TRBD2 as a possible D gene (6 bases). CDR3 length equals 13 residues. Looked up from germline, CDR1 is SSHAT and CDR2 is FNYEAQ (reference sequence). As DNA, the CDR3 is TGTGCTAGCAGCTCCCCCCGGGAGAATGAGCAGTTCTTC. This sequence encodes CASSSPRENEQFF.

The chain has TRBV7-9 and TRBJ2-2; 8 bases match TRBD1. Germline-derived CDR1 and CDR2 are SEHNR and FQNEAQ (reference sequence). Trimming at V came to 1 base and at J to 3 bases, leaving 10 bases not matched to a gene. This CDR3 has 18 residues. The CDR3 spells CASSLGPGQGADTGELFF. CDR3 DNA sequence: TGTGCCAGCAGCTTAGGTCCTGGGCAGGGGGCAGACACCGGGGAGCTGTTTTTT.

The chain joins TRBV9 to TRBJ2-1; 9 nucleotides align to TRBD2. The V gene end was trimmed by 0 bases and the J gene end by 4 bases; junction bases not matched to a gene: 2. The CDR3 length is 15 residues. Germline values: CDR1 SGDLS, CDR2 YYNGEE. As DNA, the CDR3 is TGTGCCAGCAGCGTAGATAGCGGGAGATACAATGAGCAGTTCTTC. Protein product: CASSVDSGRYNEQFF.

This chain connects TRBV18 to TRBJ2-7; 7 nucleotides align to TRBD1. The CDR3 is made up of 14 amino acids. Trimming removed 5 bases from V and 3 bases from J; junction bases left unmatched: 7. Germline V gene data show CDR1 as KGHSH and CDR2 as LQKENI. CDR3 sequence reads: CASSFSTGNYEQYF. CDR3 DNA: TGTGCCAGCTCATTTTCGACAGGGAACTACGAGCAGTACTTC.

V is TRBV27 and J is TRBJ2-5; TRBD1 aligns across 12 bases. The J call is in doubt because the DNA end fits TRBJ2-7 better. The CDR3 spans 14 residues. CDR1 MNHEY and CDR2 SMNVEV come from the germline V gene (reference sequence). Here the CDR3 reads CASSWDRGPYEQYF. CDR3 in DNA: TGTGCCAGCAGTTGGGACAGGGGGCCCTACGAGCAGTACTTC.

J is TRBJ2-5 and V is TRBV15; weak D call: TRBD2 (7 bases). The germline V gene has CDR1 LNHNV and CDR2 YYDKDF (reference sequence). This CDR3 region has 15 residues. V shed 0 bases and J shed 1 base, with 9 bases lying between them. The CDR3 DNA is TGTGCCACCAGCAGAGATAGGGGGGGCCAAGAGACCCAGTACTTC. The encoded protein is CATSRDRGGQETQYF. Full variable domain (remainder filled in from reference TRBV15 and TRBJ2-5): DAMVIQNPRYQVTQFGKPVTLSCSQTLNHNVMYWYQQKSSQAPKLLFHYYDKDFNNEADTPDNFQSRRPNTSFCFLDIRSPGLGDTAMYLCATSRDRGGQETQYFGPGTRLLVL.

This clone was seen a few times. CDR3 sequence reads: CASSLARGQGSDGYTF. CDR3 nucleotide sequence: TGTGCCAGCAGCTTAGCGAGGGGACAGGGCTCGGATGGCTACACCTTC. This chain connects TRBV7-9 to TRBJ1-2; 9 nucleotides line up with TRBD1. The CDR3 loop spans 16 amino acids. Trimming cost V 0 bases and J 6 bases; bases outside gene matches: 8. Germline V gene sequence: CDR1 SEHNR, CDR2 FQNEAQ (reference sequence).

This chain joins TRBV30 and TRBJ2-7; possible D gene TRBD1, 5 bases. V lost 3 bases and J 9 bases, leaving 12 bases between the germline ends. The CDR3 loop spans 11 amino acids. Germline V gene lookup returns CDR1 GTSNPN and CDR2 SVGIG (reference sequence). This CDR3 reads CAWSYERGQYF. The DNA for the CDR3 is TGTGCCTGGAGCTACGAAAGGGGGCAGTACTTC.

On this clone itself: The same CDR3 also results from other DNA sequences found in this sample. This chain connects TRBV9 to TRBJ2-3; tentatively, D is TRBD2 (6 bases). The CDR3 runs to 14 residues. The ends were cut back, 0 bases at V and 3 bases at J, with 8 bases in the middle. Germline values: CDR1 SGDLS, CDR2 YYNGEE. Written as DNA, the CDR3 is TGTGCCAGCAGCGTAGTGGGGACTACAGATACGCAGTATTTT. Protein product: CASSVVGTTDTQYF. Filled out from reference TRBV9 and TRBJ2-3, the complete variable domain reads DSGVTQTPKHLITATGQRVTLRCSPRSGDLSVYWYQQSLDQGLQFLIQYYNGEERAKGNILERFSAQQFPDLHSELNLSSLELGDSALYFCASSVVGTTDTQYFGPGTRLTVL.

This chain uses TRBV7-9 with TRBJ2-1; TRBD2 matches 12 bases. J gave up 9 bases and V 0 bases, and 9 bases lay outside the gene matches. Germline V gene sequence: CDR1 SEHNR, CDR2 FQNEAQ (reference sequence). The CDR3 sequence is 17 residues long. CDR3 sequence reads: CASSLARAASGRVEQFF. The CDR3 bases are TGTGCCAGCAGCTTAGCTCGGGCGGCTAGCGGGAGGGTTGAGCAGTTCTTC.

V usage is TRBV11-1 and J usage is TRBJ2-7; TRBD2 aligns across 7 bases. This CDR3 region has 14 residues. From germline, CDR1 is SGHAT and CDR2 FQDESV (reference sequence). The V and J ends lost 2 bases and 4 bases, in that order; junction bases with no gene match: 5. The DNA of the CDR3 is TGTGCCAGCAGCTTAAACTACGGGGGGTACGAGCAGTACTTC. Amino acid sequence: CASSLNYGGYEQYF.

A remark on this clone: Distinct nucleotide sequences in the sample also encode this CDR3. The CDR3 DNA reads TGTGCCAGCAGCTTGGGTTTTGGGCAGGGGGCGAAGAACACTGAAGCTTTCTTT. Its translation is CASSLGFGQGAKNTEAFF. The V call is TRBV5-5, the J call TRBJ1-1; TRBD1 matches 8 bases. The CDR3 is made up of 18 amino acids. In germline, CDR1 is SGHKS, CDR2 YYEKEE (reference sequence). V shed 0 bases and J 1 base; nucleotides not matched to a gene: 11.

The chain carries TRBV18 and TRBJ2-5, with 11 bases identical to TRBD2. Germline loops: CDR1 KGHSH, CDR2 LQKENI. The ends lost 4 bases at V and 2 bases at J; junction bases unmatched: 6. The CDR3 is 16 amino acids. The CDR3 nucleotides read TGTGCCAGCTCACTATCTAGCGGGGGGCGTCAAGAGACCCAGTACTTC. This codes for CASSLSSGGRQETQYF.

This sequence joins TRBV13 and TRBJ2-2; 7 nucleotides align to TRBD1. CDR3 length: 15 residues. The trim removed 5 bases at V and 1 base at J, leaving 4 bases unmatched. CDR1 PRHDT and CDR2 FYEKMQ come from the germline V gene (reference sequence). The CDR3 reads CASSLRQGNTGELFF. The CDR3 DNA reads TGTGCCAGCAGCCTTAGACAGGGGAACACCGGGGAGCTGTTTTTT.

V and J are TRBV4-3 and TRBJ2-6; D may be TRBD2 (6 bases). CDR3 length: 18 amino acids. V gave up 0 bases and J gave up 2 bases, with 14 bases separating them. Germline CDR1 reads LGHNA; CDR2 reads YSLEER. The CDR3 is CASSQDYTGVAGANVLTF. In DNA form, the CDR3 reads TGCGCCAGCAGCCAAGATTATACGGGGGTGGCTGGGGCCAACGTCCTGACTTTC.

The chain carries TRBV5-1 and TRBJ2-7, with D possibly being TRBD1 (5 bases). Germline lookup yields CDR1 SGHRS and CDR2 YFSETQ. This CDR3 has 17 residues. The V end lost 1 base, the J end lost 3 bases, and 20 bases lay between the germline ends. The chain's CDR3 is CASSLHLYRSSNYEQYF. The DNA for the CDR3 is TGCGCCAGCAGCTTGCACCTATACAGGTCATCCAACTACGAGCAGTACTTC. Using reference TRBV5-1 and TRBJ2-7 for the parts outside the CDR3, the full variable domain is KAGVTQTPRYLIKTRGQQVTLSCSPISGHRSVSWYQQTPGQGLQFLFEYFSETQRNKGNFPGRFSGRQFSNSRSEMNVSTLELGDSALYLCASSLHLYRSSNYEQYFGPGTRLTVT.

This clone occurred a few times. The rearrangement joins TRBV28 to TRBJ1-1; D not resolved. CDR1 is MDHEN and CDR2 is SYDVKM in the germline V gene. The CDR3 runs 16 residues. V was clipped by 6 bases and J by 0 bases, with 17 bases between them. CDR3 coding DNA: TGTGCCAGCAGCCCCCCGGAGGCGTCGGTGAACACTGAAGCTTTCTTT. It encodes CASSPPEASVNTEAFF.